This TCR beta chain comes out of a study of monozygotic twins with inflammatory bowel disease. TCRdb derives one entry per CDR3 protein from the 5' RACE reads, leaving out DNA. The sample yields roughly 170,000 distinct CDR3 sequences, of which the top ten take up around 7.2%. Source material: blood. This receptor was taken from a human donor with ulcerative colitis or Crohn's disease, or a healthy co-twin of an affected twin (not recorded which).

This CDR3 is CASSLTDRGHTEAFF. J is TRBJ1-1 and V is TRBV7-3; the TCRdb D gene call, TRBD1, has no DNA to confirm it. This CDR3 is 15 amino acids long. Germline V gives CDR1 SGHTA, CDR2 FQGTGA.